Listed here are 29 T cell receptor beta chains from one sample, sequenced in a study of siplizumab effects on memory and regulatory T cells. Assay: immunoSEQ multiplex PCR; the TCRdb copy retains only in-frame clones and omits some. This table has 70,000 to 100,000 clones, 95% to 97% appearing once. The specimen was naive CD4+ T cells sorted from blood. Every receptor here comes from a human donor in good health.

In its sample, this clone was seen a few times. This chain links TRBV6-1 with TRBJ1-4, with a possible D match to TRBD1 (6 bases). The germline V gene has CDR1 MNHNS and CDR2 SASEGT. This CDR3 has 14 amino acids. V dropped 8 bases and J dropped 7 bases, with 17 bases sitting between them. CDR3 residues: CASYGGGLGEKLFF. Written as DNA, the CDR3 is TGTGCCAGCTACGGGGGGGGGCTTGGTGAAAAACTGTTTTTT.

In DNA form, the CDR3 reads TGTGCCAGCAGCGCCTCGACAGATAGGTCATATACGCAGTATTTT. Translated: CASSASTDRSYTQYF. The rearrangement links TRBV9 to TRBJ2-3; possible D gene TRBD1, 5 bases. The CDR3 runs 15 residues. The germline V gene has CDR1 SGDLS and CDR2 YYNGEE. V dropped 3 bases and J dropped 7 bases, with 18 bases sitting between them.

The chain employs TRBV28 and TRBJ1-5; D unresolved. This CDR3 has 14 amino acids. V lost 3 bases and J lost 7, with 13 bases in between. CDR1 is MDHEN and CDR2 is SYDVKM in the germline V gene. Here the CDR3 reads CASSLVRVEQPQHF. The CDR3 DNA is TGTGCCAGCAGTTTGGTAAGGGTCGAGCAGCCCCAGCATTTT.

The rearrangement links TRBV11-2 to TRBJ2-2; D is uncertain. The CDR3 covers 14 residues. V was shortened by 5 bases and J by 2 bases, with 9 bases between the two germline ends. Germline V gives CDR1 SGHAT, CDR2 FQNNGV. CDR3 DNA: TGTGCCAGCAGCCTGACACCAAACACCGGGGAGCTGTTTTTT. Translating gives CASSLTPNTGELFF.

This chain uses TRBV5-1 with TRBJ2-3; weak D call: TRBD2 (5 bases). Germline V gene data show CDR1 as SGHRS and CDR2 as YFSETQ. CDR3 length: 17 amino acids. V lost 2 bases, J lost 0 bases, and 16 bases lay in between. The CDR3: CASSFVPGIPSTDTQYF. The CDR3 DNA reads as TGCGCCAGCAGCTTCGTACCCGGGATCCCTAGCACAGATACGCAGTATTTT.

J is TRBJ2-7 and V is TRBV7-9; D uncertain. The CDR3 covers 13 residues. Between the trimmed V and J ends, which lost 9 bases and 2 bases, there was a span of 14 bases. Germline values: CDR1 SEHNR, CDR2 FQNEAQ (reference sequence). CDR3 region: CASTRANTYEQYF. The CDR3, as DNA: TGTGCCAGTACACGGGCGAATACCTACGAGCAGTACTTC. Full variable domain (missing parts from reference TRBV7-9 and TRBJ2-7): DTGVSQNPRHKITKRGQNVTFRCDPISEHNRLYWYRQTLGQGPEFLTYFQNEAQLEKSRLLSDRFSAERPKGSFSTLEIQRTEQGDSAMYLCASTRANTYEQYFGPGTRLTVT.

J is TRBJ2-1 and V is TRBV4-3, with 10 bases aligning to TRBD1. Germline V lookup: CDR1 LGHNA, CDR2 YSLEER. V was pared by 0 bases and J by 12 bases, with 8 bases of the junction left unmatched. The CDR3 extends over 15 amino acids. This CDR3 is CASSQEGGQGGPQFF. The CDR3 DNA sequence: TGCGCCAGCAGCCAAGAGGGCGGACAGGGGGGCCCGCAGTTCTTC.

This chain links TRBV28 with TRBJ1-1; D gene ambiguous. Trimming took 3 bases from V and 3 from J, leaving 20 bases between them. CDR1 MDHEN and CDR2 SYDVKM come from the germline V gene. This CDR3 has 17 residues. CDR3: CASSFDGIGWAHTEAFF. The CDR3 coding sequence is TGTGCCAGCAGTTTTGACGGAATCGGTTGGGCCCACACTGAAGCTTTCTTT.

Here the CDR3 DNA reads TGTGCCAGCAGCTTAAAGGGGACTAGCACAGATACGCAGTATTTT. Translating it yields CASSLKGTSTDTQYF. V gene TRBV7-9 combines with J gene TRBJ2-3; a weak D match, TRBD2 (6 bases). Germline CDR1 SEHNR, CDR2 FQNEAQ (reference sequence). V lost 2 bases to trimming and J lost 0 bases, with 9 bases between them. The CDR3 runs 15 residues.

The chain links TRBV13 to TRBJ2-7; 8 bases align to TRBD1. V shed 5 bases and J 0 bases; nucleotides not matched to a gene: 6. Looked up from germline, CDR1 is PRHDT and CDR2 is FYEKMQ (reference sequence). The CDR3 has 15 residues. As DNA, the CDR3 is TGTGCCAGCAGCCAGGACAGGGCCGACTCCTACGAGCAGTACTTC. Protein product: CASSQDRADSYEQYF.

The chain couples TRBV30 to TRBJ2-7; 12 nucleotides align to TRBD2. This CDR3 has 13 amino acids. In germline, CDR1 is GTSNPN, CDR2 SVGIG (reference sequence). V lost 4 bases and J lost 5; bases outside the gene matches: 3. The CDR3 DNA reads TGTGCCTGGACTAGCGGGGGGGCCCACGAGCAGTACTTC. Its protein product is CAWTSGGAHEQYF. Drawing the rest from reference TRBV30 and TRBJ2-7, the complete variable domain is SQTIHQWPATLVQPVGSPLSLECTVEGTSNPNLYWYRQAAGRGLQLLFYSVGIGQISSEVPQNLSASRPQDRQFILSSKKLLLSDSGFYLCAWTSGGAHEQYFGPGTRLTVT.

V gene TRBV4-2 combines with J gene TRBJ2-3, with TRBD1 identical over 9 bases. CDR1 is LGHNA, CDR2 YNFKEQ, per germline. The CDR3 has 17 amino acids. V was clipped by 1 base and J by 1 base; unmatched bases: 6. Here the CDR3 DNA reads TGTGCCAGCAGCCAAGCGGGACAGGGTGAAGGCACAGATACGCAGTATTTT. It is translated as CASSQAGQGEGTDTQYF.

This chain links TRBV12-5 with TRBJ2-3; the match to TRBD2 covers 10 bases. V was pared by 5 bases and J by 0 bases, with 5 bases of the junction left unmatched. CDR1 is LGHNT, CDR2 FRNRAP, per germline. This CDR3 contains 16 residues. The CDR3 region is CASGNGLAVSTDTQYF. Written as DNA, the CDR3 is TGTGCTAGTGGTAACGGACTAGCGGTAAGCACAGATACGCAGTATTTT.

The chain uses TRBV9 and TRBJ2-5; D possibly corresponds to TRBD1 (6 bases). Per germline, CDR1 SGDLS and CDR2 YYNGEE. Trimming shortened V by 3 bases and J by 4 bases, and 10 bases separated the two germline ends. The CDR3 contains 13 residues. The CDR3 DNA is TGTGCCAGCAGCGCGACAGGCGGAGAGACCCAGTACTTC. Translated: CASSATGGETQYF.

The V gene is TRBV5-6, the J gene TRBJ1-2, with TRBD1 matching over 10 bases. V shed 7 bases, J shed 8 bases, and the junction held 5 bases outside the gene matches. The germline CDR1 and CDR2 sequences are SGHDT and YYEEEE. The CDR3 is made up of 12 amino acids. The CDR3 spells CASRDRGRGYTF. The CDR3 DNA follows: TGTGCCAGCCGGGACAGGGGTCGGGGCTACACCTTC.

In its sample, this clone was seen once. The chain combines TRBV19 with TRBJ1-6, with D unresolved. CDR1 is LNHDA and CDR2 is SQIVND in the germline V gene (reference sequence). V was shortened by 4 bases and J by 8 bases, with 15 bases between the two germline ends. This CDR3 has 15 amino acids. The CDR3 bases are TGTGCCAGTAGTACCGCTCAAGGGCCCTATTCACCCCTCCACTTT. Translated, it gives CASSTAQGPYSPLHF.

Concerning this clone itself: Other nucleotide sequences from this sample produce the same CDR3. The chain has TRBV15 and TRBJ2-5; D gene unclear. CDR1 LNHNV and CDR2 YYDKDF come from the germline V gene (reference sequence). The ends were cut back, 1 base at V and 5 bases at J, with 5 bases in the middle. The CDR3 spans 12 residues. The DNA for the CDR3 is TGTGCCACCAGCAGAGCGAGGGAGACCCAGTACTTC. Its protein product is CATSRARETQYF.

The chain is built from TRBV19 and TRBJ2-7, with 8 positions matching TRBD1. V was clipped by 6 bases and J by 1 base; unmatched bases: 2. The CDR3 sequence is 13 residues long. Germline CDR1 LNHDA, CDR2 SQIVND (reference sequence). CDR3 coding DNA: TGTGCCAGTAGGAGGACAGGGTCCTACGAGCAGTACTTC. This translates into CASRRTGSYEQYF.

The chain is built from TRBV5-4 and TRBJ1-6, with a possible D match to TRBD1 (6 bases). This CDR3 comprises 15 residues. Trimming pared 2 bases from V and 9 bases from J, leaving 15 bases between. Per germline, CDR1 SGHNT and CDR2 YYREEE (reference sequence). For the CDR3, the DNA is TGTGCCAGCAGCTTCCTCGACAGGTCTTCTTCACCCCTCCACTTT. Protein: CASSFLDRSSSPLHF.

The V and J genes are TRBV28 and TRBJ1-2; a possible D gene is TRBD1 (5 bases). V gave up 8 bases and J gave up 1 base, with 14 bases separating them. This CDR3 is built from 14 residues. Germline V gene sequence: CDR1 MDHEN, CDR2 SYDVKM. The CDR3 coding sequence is TGTGCCAGCGGAGACAGAACCATTAACTATGGCTACACCTTC. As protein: CASGDRTINYGYTF.

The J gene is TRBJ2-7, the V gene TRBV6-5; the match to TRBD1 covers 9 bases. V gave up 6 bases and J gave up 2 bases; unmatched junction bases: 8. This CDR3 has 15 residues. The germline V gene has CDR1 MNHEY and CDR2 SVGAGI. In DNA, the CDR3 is TGTGCCAGCAGCCAGGGACAGGGTGCTACCTACGAGCAGTACTTC. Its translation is CASSQGQGATYEQYF.

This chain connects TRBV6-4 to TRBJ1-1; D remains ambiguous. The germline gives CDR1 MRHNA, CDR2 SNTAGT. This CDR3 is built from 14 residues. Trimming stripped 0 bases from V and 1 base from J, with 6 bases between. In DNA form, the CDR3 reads TGTGCCAGCAGTGACTCTTGGAAGAACACTGAAGCTTTCTTT. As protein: CASSDSWKNTEAFF.

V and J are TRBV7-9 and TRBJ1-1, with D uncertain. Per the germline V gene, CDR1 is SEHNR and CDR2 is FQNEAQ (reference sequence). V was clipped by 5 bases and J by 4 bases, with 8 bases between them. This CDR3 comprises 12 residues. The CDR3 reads CASSDPGTEAFF. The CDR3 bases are TGTGCCAGCAGCGACCCTGGCACTGAAGCTTTCTTT.

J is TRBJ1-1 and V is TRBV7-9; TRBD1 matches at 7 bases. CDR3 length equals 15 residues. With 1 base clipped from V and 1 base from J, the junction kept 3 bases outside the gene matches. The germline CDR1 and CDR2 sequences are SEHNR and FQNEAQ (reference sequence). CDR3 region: CASSLGQGWNTEAFF. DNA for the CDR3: TGTGCCAGCAGCTTAGGACAGGGTTGGAACACTGAAGCTTTCTTT.

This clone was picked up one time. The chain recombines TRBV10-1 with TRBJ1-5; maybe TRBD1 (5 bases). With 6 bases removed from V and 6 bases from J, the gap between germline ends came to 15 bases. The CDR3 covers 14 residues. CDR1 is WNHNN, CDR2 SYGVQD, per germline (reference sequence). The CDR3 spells CASSDSRGGQPQHF. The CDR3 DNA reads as TGCGCCAGCAGCGACTCAAGGGGCGGTCAGCCCCAGCATTTT.

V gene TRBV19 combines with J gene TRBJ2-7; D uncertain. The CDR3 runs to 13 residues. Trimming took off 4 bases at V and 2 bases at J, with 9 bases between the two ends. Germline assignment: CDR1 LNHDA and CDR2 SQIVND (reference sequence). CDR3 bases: TGTGCCAGTAGTACCACCCCCACCTACGAGCAGTACTTC. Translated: CASSTTPTYEQYF.

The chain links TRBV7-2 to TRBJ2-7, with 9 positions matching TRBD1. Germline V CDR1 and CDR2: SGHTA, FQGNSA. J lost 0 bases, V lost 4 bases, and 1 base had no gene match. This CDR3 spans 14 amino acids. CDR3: CASSSGQGSYEQYF. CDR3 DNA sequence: TGTGCCAGCAGCTCGGGACAGGGCTCCTACGAGCAGTACTTC.

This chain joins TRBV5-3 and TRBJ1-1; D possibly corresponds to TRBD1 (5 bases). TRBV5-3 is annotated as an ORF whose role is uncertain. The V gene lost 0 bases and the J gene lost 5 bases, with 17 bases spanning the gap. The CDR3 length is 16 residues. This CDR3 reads CARSLAPGGEATEAFF. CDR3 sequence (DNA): TGTGCCAGAAGCTTGGCCCCGGGGGGAGAAGCAACTGAAGCTTTCTTT.

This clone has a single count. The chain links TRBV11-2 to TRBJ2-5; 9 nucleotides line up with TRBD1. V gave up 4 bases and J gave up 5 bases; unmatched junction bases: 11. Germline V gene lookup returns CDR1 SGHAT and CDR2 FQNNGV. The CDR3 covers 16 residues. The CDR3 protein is CASSSRDRDFSETQYF. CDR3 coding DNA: TGTGCCAGCAGCTCCCGGGACAGGGACTTTTCCGAGACCCAGTACTTC.